The T cell receptor beta chain under discussion was sequenced for a study of CD4+ T cells in melanoma. Findings and caveats of the study: Reportedly, melanoma neoantigen-specific CD4+ T cells showed varied differentiation states. CD8+ T cell, macrophage and B cell function reportedly correlated with neoantigen-specific CD4+ T cells.

The CDR3 runs to 15 residues. Trimming took 1 base from V and 6 from J; bases not matched to a gene: 6. Germline lookup yields CDR1 SGHNT and CDR2 YYREEE (reference sequence). Profiling relied on immunoSEQ multiplex PCR, and the TCRdb table lists in-frame clones only, not all of them. This sample yields roughly 15,000 clones, of which 60% to 75% are seen a single time; roughly a tenth belongs to the top ten. As to this clone: What it recognizes is unknown.

The TCR originated in a human donor with melanoma. The chain couples TRBV5-4 to TRBJ2-2; 7 nucleotides agree with TRBD2. The material sequenced was cells from a culture (not recorded whether cultured in vitro). This CDR3 reads CASSLLSGGAGELFF. CDR3 in DNA: TGTGCCAGCAGCTTGCTGTCTGGGGGGGCCGGGGAGCTGTTTTTT.